These 13 T cell receptor beta chains came from one sample sequenced in a study of blood T cell repertoires in COVID-19. Sequenced by immunoSEQ multiplex PCR; TCRdb stores in-frame clones only, minus some. The data contain about 220,000 clones, around 85% of them seen just once; the ten biggest clones take up roughly 5%. Sequencing was done on a sample of peripheral blood. These receptors were taken from a human donor in a cohort sampled during active COVID-19.

The J gene is TRBJ2-3, the V gene TRBV28; 7 nucleotides match TRBD1. The CDR3 covers 13 residues. Germline lookup yields CDR1 MDHEN and CDR2 SYDVKM. The ends lost 4 bases at V and 5 bases at J; junction bases unmatched: 3. The CDR3 reads CASSYRGIDTQYF. For the CDR3, the DNA is TGTGCCAGCAGTTACAGGGGAATAGATACGCAGTATTTT.

The rearrangement uses TRBV7-2 and TRBJ1-2; 8 positions agree with TRBD1. J lost 8 bases, V lost 1 base, and 6 bases had no gene match. The CDR3 sequence is 14 residues long. CDR1 SGHTA and CDR2 FQGNSA come from the germline V gene. In DNA form, the CDR3 reads TGTGCCAGCAGCTTAGAGTGGACAGGGTGGGGCTACACCTTC. Protein: CASSLEWTGWGYTF.

In this sample, this clone turned up once. This chain links TRBV18 with TRBJ1-2, with unresolved D. This CDR3 has 15 residues. Germline loops: CDR1 KGHSH, CDR2 LQKENI. Trimming removed 5 bases from V and 6 bases from J, with 19 bases in between. CDR3 residues: CASSTTELTVHGYTF. The DNA of the CDR3 is TGTGCCAGCTCAACCACCGAATTAACAGTCCATGGCTACACCTTC.

This clone was seen just once. V gene TRBV29-1 combines with J gene TRBJ2-3; 10 bases match TRBD1. The CDR3 extends over 14 amino acids. Germline assignment: CDR1 SQVTM and CDR2 ANQGSEA. The V gene end was trimmed by 7 bases and the J gene end by 1 base; junction bases not matched to a gene: 5. For the CDR3, the DNA is TGCAGCGACCGGGACAGGGGAGGCACAGATACGCAGTATTTT. As protein: CSDRDRGGTDTQYF.

The chain employs TRBV6-5 and TRBJ1-3; TRBD1 matches at 7 bases. V dropped 5 bases and J dropped 1; count of bases not matched to a gene: 5. The CDR3 has 15 amino acids. Germline V CDR1 and CDR2: MNHEY, SVGAGI. The chain's CDR3 is CASSTHRGSGNTIYF. The CDR3 DNA reads as TGTGCCAGCAGTACCCACAGGGGATCTGGAAACACCATATATTTT.

This chain joins TRBV30 and TRBJ1-5; D not certain. Germline V CDR1 and CDR2: GTSNPN, SVGIG (reference sequence). The CDR3 runs 14 residues. V was pared by 5 bases and J by 0 bases, with 11 bases between. CDR3 protein: CAWALRDSNQPQHF. The CDR3 DNA sequence: TGTGCCTGGGCCCTGAGGGATAGCAATCAGCCCCAGCATTTT.

This chain uses TRBV24-1 with TRBJ1-5; 10 bases align to TRBD1. Germline assignment: CDR1 KGHDR and CDR2 SFDVKD. This CDR3 has 15 amino acids. J gave up 5 bases and V 2 bases, and 2 bases lay outside the gene matches. DNA for the CDR3: TGTGCCACCAGTGATTCGACAGGGGGCGATCAGCCCCAGCATTTT. The encoded protein is CATSDSTGGDQPQHF.

The chain has TRBV5-1 and TRBJ1-4; 9 bases agree with TRBD1. Germline V gene sequence: CDR1 SGHRS, CDR2 YFSETQ. The V and J ends lost 3 bases and 6 bases, in that order; junction bases with no gene match: 3. This CDR3 is 14 amino acids long. Here the CDR3 DNA reads TGCGCCAGCAGCTCGGGACAGGGCTATGAAAAACTGTTTTTT. This translates into CASSSGQGYEKLFF.

CDR3 amino acids: CASSLVDRGGEKLFF. In nucleotides, the CDR3 is TGTGCCAGCAGCTTGGTAGACAGGGGAGGAGAAAAACTGTTTTTT. V and J are TRBV5-5 and TRBJ1-4; 8 bases map to TRBD1. V lost 0 bases, J lost 8 bases, and 6 bases stayed unmatched. Germline CDR1 is SGHKS and CDR2 is YYEKEE (reference sequence). The CDR3 covers 15 residues.

This clone came up a few times. J is TRBJ2-3 and V is TRBV6-6; D gene ambiguous. The CDR3 has 14 residues. V was shortened by 7 bases and J by 4 bases, with 15 bases between the two germline ends. Germline values: CDR1 MNHNY, CDR2 SVGAGI (reference sequence). The CDR3: CASTLGLVADTQYF. In nucleotides, the CDR3 is TGTGCCAGCACTCTAGGCCTTGTAGCAGATACGCAGTATTTT.

The rearrangement uses TRBV5-1 and TRBJ1-4, with D perhaps TRBD1 (5 bases). V was trimmed by 0 bases and J by 4 bases, leaving 7 bases between them. CDR1 and CDR2 from the germline V gene are SGHRS and YFSETQ. CDR3 length: 14 amino acids. The CDR3 protein is CASSLETVNEKLFF. The CDR3 DNA reads TGCGCCAGCAGCTTGGAGACAGTTAATGAAAAACTGTTTTTT.

This chain links TRBV5-1 with TRBJ2-7; 13 bases line up with TRBD2. Germline lookup yields CDR1 SGHRS and CDR2 YFSETQ. V was clipped by 4 bases and J by 2 bases; unmatched bases: 3. This CDR3 is 15 amino acids long. The CDR3 spells CASSEGTSGTYEQYF. The CDR3 region has the DNA TGCGCCAGCAGCGAAGGGACTAGCGGGACCTACGAGCAGTACTTC.

The gene calls are TRBV5-4 and TRBJ2-7, with D perhaps matching TRBD1 (7 bases). Germline V gene data show CDR1 as SGHNT and CDR2 as YYREEE (reference sequence). V lost 6 bases and J lost 2, with 18 bases in between. The CDR3 is 15 amino acids. CDR3 sequence (DNA): TGTGCCAGCAAGCTCGGGCGGGACAGTACCTACGAGCAGTACTTC. This codes for CASKLGRDSTYEQYF.